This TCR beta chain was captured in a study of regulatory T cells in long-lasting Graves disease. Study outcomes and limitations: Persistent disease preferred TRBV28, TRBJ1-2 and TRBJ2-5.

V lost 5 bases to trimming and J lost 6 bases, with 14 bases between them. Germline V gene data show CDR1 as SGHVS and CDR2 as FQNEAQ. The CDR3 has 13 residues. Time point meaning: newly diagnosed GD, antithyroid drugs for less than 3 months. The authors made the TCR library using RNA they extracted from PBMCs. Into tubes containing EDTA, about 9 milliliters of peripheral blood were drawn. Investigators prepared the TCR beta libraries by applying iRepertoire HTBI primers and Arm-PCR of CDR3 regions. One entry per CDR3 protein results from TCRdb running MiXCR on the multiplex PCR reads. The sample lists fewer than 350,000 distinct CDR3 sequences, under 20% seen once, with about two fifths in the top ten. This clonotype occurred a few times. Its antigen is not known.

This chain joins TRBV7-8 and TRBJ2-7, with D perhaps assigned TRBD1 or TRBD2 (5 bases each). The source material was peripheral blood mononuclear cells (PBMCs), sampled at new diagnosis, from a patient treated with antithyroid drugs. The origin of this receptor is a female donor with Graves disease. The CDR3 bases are TGTGCCAGCAGCACTCGGGACCTTCGCGAGCAGTACTTC. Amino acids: CASSTRDLREQYF.